One sample yielded the 4 T cell receptor beta chains listed below, sequenced in a study of tumor-infiltrating lymphocytes in primary liver carcinoma. Constant-region priming of approximately 500 ng total RNA yielded TCR beta cDNA. Slightly modified ARM-PCR with three nested multiplex PCR rounds yielded TCR beta libraries. Running approximately 10 cycles apiece, the first two PCR rounds relied on TRBV1-TRBV30 forward primers together with a C-beta reverse primer. TCRdb re-derived calls from the multiplex PCR reads in MiXCR, one entry per CDR3 protein. The sample yields a few hundred thousand distinct CDR3 sequences, 50% to 75% seen once. Extraction also yielded germline DNA, while blood RNA was obtained from unsorted whole blood. The specimen was peripheral blood. The receptors stem from a woman aged 30 to 39 with primary liver carcinoma and hepatitis B virus infection.

This clonotype showed up many times. The chain joins TRBV29-1 to TRBJ1-1; maybe TRBD1 (5 bases). The germline gives CDR1 SQVTM, CDR2 ANQGSEA. The CDR3 has 12 residues. V lost 6 bases and J lost 0, with 8 bases in between. The CDR3 here is CSVLQVNTEAFF. In nucleotides, the CDR3 is TGCAGCGTCCTACAGGTGAACACTGAAGCTTTCTTT.

This chain joins TRBV5-6 and TRBJ1-1, with 8 bases matching TRBD1. The germline V gene has CDR1 SGHDT and CDR2 YYEEEE. CDR3 length: 13 residues. The V and J ends lost 4 bases and 11 bases, in that order; junction bases with no gene match: 10. DNA of the CDR3: TGTGCCAGCAGCGCAGGGGGCGTATGTTCGGCTTTCTTT. This encodes CASSAGGVCSAFF.

Notes on this clonotype: Given a much more abundant clone one base away, this may be a read error. This rearrangement joins TRBV12-3 or TRBV12-4 to TRBJ1-5; D might be TRBD1 (5 bases). The CDR3 contains 13 residues. This CDR3 reads CASSFEGNQPLHF. As DNA, the CDR3 is TGTGCCAGCAGTTTCGAGGGGAATCAGCCCCTGCATTTT.

On this clonotype: Possible read error: a much larger clone is one base away. V gene TRBV29-1 combines with J gene TRBJ2-7, with D perhaps being TRBD1 or TRBD2 (5 bases each). The V and J ends lost 7 bases and 4 bases respectively, with 17 bases between them. The CDR3 length is 13 residues. The V gene's germline CDR1 is SQVTM and CDR2 ANQGSEA. CDR3 DNA: TGCAGCGCGGAGGACGGGGCCGATTACGAGCAGTACTTC. It is translated as CSAEDGADYEQYF.